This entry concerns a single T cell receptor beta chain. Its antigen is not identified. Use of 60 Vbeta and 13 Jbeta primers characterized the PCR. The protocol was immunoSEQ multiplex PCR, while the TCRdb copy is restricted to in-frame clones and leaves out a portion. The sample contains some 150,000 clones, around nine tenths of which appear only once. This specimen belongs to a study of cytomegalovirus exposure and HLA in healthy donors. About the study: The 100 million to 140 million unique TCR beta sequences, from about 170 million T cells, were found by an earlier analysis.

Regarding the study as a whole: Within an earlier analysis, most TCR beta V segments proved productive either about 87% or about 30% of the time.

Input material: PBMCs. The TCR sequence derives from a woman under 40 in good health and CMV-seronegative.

The CDR3 region is CASSRSGRSYNEQFF. The CDR3 DNA follows: TGTGCCAGCAGCAGAAGCGGGAGGTCCTACAATGAGCAGTTCTTC. The rearrangement joins TRBV11-3 to TRBJ2-1; 9 bases map to TRBD2. This CDR3 has 15 residues. The V gene end was trimmed by 5 bases and the J gene end by 1 base; junction bases not matched to a gene: 3. Germline V CDR1 and CDR2: SGHNT, YENEEA.